The T cell receptor beta chain described here comes from a study of blood T cells in healthy people across ages. Broader study findings: A greater number of naive CD4+ cells and higher diversity distinguished long-lived donors from aged donors.

Caucasian, healthy and from Russia, the donors were aged between roughly 6 and 95. For the second PCR, which ran for roughly 6 to 12 cycles, a sample-barcoded 5' primer and a J-beta primer mix were used. Template switching added a 12-random-nucleotide identifier to every cDNA molecule. There were at least 2.5 million CDR3-containing paired-end reads obtained from each sample. TCRdb re-analysed the 5' RACE reads in MiXCR, keeping a single row per CDR3 protein. The data hold just over 1 million distinct CDR3 sequences, with more than 40% observed a single time. Per the germline V gene, CDR1 is DFQATT and CDR2 is SNEGSKA (reference sequence). The CDR3 is made up of 14 amino acids. V dropped 6 bases and J dropped 5; count of bases not matched to a gene: 8. As to this clonotype: Its specificity is not known.

What was sequenced was blood. This clonotype was sampled from a woman aged 55 to 70 in good health. V usage is TRBV20-1 and J usage is TRBJ1-4; 8 positions match TRBD1. The CDR3 here is CSAFRDRRNEKLFF. The DNA for the CDR3 is TGCAGTGCGTTCCGGGACAGGAGGAATGAAAAACTGTTTTTT.